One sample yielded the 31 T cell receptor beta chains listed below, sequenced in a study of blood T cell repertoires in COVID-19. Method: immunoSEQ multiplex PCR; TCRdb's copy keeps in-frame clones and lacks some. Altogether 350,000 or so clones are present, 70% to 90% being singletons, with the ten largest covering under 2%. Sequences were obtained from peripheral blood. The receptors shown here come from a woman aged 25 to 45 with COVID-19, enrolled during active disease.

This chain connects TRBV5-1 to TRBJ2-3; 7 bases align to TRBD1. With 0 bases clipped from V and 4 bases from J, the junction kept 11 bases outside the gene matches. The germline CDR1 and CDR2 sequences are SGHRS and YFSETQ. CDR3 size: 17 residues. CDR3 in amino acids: CASSLVPDNRGADTQYF. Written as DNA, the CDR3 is TGCGCCAGCAGCTTGGTCCCTGATAACAGGGGCGCAGATACGCAGTATTTT. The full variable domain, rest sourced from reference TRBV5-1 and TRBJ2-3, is KAGVTQTPRYLIKTRGQQVTLSCSPISGHRSVSWYQQTPGQGLQFLFEYFSETQRNKGNFPGRFSGRQFSNSRSEMNVSTLELGDSALYLCASSLVPDNRGADTQYFGPGTRLTVL.

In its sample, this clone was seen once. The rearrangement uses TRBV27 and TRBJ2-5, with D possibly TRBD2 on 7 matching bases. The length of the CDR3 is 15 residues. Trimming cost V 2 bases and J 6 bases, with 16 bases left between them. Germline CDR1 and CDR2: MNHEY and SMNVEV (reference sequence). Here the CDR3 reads CASSLRGGAPKTQYF. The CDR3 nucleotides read TGTGCCAGCAGTTTAAGGGGGGGGGCCCCGAAGACCCAGTACTTC.

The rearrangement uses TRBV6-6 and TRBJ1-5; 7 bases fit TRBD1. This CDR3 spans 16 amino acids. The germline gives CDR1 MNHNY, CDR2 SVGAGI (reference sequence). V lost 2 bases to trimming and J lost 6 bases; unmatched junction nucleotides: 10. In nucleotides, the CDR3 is TGTGCCAGCAGTTACACTACAGGGGTAGTCAGTCAGCCCCAGCATTTT. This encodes CASSYTTGVVSQPQHF.

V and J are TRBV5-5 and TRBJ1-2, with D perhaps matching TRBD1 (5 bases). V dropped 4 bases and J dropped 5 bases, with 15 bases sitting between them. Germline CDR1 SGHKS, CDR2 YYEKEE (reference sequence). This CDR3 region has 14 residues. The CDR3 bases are TGTGCCAGCAGCGTACCCCGGGGGAGGTATGGCTACACCTTC. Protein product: CASSVPRGRYGYTF.

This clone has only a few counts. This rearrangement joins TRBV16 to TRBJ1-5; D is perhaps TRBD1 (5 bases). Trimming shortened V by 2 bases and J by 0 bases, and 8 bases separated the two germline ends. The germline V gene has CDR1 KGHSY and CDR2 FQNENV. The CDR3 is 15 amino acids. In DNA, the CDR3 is TGTGCCAGCAGCCAAGCAGGGCATAGCAATCAGCCCCAGCATTTT. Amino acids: CASSQAGHSNQPQHF.

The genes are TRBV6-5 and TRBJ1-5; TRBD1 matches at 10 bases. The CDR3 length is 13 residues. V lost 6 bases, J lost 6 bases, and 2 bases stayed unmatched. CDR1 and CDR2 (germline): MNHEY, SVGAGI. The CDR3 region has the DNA TGTGCCAGCAGCGGGACAGGGGTTCAGCCCCAGCATTTT. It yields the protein CASSGTGVQPQHF.

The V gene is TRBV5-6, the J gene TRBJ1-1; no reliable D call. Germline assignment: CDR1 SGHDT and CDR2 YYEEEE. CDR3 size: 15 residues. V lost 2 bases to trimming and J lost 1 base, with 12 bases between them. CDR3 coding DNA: TGTGCCAGCAGCTTAATTCGTAGCAGGAACACTGAAGCTTTCTTT. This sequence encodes CASSLIRSRNTEAFF.

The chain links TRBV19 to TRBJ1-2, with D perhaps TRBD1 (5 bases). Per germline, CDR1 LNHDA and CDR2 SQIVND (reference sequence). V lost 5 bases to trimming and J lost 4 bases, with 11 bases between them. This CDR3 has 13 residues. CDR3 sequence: CASSPGRSYGYTF. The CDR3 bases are TGTGCCAGTAGTCCAGGGAGGAGCTATGGCTACACCTTC.

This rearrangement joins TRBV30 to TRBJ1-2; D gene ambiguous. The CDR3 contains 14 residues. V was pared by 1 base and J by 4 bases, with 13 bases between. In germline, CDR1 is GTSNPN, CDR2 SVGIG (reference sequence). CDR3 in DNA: TGTGCCTGGAGTGGGGCAGGCTTCTCCTATGGCTACACCTTC. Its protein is CAWSGAGFSYGYTF.

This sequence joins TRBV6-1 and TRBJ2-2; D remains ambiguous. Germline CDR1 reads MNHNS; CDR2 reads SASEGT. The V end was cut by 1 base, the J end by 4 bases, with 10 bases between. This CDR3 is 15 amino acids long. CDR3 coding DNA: TGTGCCAGCAGTGAAGATAGCCGGGTCACCGGGGAGCTGTTTTTT. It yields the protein CASSEDSRVTGELFF.

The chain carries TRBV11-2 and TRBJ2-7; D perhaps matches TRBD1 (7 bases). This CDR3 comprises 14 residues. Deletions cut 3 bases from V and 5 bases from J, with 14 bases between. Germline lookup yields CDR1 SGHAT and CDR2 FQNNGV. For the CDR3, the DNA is TGTGCCAGCAGCTTCAGGGGGGCTTTCCACGAGCAGTACGTC. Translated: CASSFRGAFHEQYV.

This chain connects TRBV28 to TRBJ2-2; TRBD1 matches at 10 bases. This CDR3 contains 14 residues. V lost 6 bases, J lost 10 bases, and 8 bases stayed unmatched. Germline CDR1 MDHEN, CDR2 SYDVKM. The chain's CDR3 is CASRRTGGGEELFF. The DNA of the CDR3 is TGTGCCAGCAGAAGGACAGGGGGGGGTGAGGAGCTGTTTTTT.

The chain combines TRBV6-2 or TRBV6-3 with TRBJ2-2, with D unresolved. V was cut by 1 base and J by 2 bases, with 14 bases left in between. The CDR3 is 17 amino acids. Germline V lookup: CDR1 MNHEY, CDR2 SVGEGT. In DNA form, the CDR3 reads TGTGCCAGCAGTTACTACCGAGCCCCCCCAAACACCGGGGAGCTGTTTTTT. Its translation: CASSYYRAPPNTGELFF.

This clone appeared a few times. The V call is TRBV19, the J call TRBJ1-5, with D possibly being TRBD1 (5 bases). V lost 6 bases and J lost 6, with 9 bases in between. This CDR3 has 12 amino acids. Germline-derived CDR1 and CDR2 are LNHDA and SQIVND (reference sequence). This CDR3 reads CASSPGIQPQHF. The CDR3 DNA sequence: TGTGCCAGTAGCCCAGGGATTCAGCCCCAGCATTTT.

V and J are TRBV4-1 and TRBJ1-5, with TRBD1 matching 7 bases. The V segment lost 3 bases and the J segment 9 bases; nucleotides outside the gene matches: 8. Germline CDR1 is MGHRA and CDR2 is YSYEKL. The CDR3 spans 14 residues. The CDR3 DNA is TGCGCCAGCAGCCAGGAAGGGGGCCCTCGGCCCCAGCATTTT. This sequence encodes CASSQEGGPRPQHF.

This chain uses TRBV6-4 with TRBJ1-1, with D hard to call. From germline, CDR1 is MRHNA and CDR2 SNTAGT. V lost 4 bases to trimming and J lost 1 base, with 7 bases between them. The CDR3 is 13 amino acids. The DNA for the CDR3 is TGTGCCAGCAGTGTTACAGAGAACACTGAAGCTTTCTTT. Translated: CASSVTENTEAFF.

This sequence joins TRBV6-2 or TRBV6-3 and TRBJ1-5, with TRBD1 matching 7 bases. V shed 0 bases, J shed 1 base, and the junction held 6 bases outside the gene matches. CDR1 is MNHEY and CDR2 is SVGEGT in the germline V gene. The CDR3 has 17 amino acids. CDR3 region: CASSYSGTVQSNQPQHF. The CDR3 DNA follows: TGTGCCAGCAGTTACTCCGGGACAGTTCAGAGCAATCAGCCCCAGCATTTT.

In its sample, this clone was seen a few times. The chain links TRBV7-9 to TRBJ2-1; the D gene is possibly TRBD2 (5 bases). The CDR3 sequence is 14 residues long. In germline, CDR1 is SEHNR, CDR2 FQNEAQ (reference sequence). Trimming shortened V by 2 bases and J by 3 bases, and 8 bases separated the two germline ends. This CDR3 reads CASSLTSGYNEQFF. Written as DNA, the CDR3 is TGTGCCAGCAGCTTAACTAGTGGCTACAATGAGCAGTTCTTC.

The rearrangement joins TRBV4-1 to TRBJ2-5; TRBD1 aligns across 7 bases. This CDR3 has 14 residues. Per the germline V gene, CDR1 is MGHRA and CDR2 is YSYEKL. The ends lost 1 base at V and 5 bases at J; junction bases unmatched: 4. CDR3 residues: CASSQADRVETQYF. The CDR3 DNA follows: TGCGCCAGCAGCCAAGCAGACAGGGTTGAGACCCAGTACTTC.

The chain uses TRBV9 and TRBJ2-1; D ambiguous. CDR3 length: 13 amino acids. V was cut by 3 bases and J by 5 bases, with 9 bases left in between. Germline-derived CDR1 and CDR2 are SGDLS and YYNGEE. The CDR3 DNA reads TGTGCCAGCAGCGGTAGTCGGGACAATGAGCAGTTCTTC. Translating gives CASSGSRDNEQFF.

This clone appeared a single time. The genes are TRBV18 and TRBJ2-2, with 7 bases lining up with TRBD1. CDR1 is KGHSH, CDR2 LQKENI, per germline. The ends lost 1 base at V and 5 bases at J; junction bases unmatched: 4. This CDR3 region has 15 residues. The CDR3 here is CASSPQGAHTGELFF. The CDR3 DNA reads TGTGCCAGCTCACCACAGGGGGCGCATACCGGGGAGCTGTTTTTT.

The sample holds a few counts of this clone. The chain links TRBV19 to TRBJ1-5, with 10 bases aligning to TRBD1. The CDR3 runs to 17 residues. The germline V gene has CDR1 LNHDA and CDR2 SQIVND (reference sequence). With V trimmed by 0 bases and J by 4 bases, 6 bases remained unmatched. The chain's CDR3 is CASSIEPGQGRNQPQHF. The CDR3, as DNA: TGTGCCAGTAGTATAGAGCCGGGACAGGGGCGGAATCAGCCCCAGCATTTT.

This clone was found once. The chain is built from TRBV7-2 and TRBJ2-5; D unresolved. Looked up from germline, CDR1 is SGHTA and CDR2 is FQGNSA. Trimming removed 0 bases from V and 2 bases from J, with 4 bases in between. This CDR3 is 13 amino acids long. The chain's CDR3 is CASSLAPQETQYF. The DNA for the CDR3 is TGTGCCAGCAGCTTAGCTCCGCAAGAGACCCAGTACTTC.

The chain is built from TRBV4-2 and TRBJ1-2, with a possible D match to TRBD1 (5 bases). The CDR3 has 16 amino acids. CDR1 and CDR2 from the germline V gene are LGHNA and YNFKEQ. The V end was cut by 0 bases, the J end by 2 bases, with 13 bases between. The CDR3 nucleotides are TGTGCCAGCAGCCAAGAGAAGGGTGACAGAAACTATGGCTACACCTTC. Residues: CASSQEKGDRNYGYTF.

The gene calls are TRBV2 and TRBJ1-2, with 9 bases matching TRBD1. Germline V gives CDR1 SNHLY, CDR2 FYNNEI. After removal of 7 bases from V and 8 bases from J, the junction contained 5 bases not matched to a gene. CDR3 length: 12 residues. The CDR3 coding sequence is TGTGCCAGCAACGACAGGGGGTCCGGCTACACCTTC. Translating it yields CASNDRGSGYTF. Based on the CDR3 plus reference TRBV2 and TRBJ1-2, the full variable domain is EPEVTQTPSHQVTQMGQEVILRCVPISNHLYFYWYRQILGQKVEFLVSFYNNEISEKSEIFDDQFSVERPDGSNFTLKIRSTKLEDSAMYFCASNDRGSGYTFGSGTRLTVV.

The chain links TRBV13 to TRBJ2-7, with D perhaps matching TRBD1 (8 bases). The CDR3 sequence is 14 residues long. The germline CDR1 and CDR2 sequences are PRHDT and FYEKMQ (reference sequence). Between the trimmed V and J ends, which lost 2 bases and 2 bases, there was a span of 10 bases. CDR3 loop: CASSLTGGAYEQYF. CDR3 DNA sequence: TGTGCCAGCAGCTTAACAGGGGGGGCCTACGAGCAGTACTTC. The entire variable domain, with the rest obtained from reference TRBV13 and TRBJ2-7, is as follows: AAGVIQSPRHLIKEKRETATLKCYPIPRHDTVYWYQQGPGQDPQFLISFYEKMQSDKGSIPDRFSAQQFSDYHSELNMSSLELGDSALYFCASSLTGGAYEQYFGPGTRLTVT.

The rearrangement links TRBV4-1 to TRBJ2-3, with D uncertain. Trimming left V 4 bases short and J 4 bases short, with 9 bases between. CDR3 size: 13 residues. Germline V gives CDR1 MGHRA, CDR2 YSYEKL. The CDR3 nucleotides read TGCGCCAGCAGCCCTCAGGTTTCAGATACGCAGTATTTT. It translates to CASSPQVSDTQYF.

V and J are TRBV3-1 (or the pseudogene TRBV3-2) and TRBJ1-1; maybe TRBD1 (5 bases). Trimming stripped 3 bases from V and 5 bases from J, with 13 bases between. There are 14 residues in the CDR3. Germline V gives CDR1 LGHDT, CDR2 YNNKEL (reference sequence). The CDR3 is CASSHVAGGTEAFF. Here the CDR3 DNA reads TGTGCCAGCAGCCACGTAGCGGGGGGGACTGAAGCTTTCTTT.

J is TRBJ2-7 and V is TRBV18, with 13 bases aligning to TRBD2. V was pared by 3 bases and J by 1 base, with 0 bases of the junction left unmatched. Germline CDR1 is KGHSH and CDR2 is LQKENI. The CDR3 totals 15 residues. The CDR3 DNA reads TGTGCCAGCTCACCGACTAGCGGGGGGTCCTACGAGCAGTACTTC. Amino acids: CASSPTSGGSYEQYF.

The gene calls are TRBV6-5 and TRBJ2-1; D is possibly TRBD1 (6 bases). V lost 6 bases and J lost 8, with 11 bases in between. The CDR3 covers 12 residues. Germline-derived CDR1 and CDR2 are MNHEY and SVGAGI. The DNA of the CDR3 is TGTGCCAGCAGGAGGACAGTTTATGAGCAGTTCTTC. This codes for CASRRTVYEQFF.

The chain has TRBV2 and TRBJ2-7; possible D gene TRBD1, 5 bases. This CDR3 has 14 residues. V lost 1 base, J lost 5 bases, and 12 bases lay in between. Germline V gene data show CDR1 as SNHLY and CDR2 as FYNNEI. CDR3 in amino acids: CASSEGRGLHEQYV. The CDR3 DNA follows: TGTGCCAGCAGTGAAGGTAGGGGCCTCCACGAGCAGTACGTC.